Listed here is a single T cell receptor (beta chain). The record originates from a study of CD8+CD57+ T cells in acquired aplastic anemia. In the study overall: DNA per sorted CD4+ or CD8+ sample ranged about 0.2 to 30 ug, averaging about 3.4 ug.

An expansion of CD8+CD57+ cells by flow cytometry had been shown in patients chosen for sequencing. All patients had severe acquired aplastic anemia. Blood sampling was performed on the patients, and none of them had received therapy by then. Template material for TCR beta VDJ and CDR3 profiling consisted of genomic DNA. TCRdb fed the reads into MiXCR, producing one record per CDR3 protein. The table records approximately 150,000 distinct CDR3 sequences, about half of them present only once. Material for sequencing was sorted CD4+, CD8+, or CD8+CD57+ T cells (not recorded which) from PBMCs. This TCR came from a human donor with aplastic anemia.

The chain's CDR3 is CASSLVIGIFAPGANVLTF. The CDR3 nucleotides read TGTGCCAGCAGCTTGGTGATTGGGATTTTCGCCCCTGGGGCCAACGTCCTGACTTTC. This sequence joins TRBV11-1 and TRBJ2-6; D gene uncertain. Germline V lookup: CDR1 SGHAT, CDR2 FQDESV (reference sequence). The CDR3 runs to 19 residues. V was pared by 3 bases and J by 2 bases, with 20 bases between.